The entry below gives a single TCR beta chain sequence along with its context. Primers: 60 Vbeta forward and 13 Jbeta reverse. Measured with immunoSEQ multiplex PCR; TCRdb has only the in-frame clones, and not every one. The sample lists approximately 100,000 clones; 9.4% were seen once. Germline V gene sequence: CDR1 LNHNV, CDR2 YYDKDF (reference sequence). The CDR3 consists of 13 residues. V lost 0 bases and J lost 4, with 7 bases in between. The data derive from a study of cytomegalovirus exposure and HLA in healthy donors. Study details: Of the donors genotyped, several hundred in all, about 80% fell in the Caucasian-associated ancestry cluster.

Regarding donors, all were healthy bone marrow donors. The chain uses TRBV15 and TRBJ2-7; D is ambiguous. The receptor comes from a man aged 45 to 65 in good health and CMV-seropositive. The sequenced sample consisted of PBMCs. CDR3 DNA: TGTGCCACCAGCAGAGATTTCGGTTACGAGCAGTACTTC. This gives the protein CATSRDFGYEQYF.